The 28 T cell receptor beta chains below were found in one sample sequenced in a study of cytomegalovirus exposure and HLA in healthy donors. 60 Vbeta and 13 Jbeta primers were used in PCR. The method was immunoSEQ multiplex PCR; TCRdb's version includes in-frame clones alone and lacks a portion of them. This sample carries a few hundred thousand clones, about four fifths of them seen once, and the ten largest clones take approximately 2%. The material sequenced was PBMCs. These receptors all come from a middle-aged woman in good health and CMV-seropositive.

The gene calls are TRBV6-6 and TRBJ2-3; TRBD2 matches at 9 bases. The ends lost 4 bases at V and 8 bases at J; junction bases unmatched: 10. Germline V lookup: CDR1 MNHNY, CDR2 SVGAGI (reference sequence). This CDR3 comprises 15 residues. CDR3 in amino acids: CASSFSGSPRATQYF. The CDR3 DNA reads as TGTGCCAGCAGTTTTAGCGGGAGTCCTAGGGCTACGCAGTATTTT.

J is TRBJ1-2 and V is TRBV27; 9 bases are shared with TRBD1. The CDR3 spans 16 residues. V gave up 4 bases and J gave up 0 bases; unmatched junction bases: 6. Germline V CDR1 and CDR2: MNHEY, SMNVEV (reference sequence). CDR3: CASSSGQGRSNYGYTF. CDR3 coding DNA: TGTGCCAGCAGTTCCGGACAGGGGCGGTCTAACTATGGCTACACCTTC.

The chain joins TRBV15 to TRBJ1-5; weak D call: TRBD1 (6 bases). The ends were cut back, 4 bases at V and 6 bases at J, with 16 bases in the middle. Germline V CDR1 and CDR2: LNHNV, YYDKDF (reference sequence). This CDR3 is built from 15 residues. The CDR3 DNA reads TGTGCCACCAGCACAGAGGGGGGAAGGGCTCAGCCCCAGCATTTT. Translation: CATSTEGGRAQPQHF.

The chain combines TRBV7-3 with TRBJ2-1, with 7 bases fitting TRBD2. V lost 3 bases to trimming and J lost 3 bases; unmatched junction nucleotides: 5. CDR1 and CDR2 from the germline V gene are SGHTA and FQGTGA. The CDR3 is 15 amino acids. The CDR3 sequence: CASSLSGGHYNEQFF. The CDR3 DNA reads as TGTGCCAGCAGCTTGTCGGGAGGCCACTACAATGAGCAGTTCTTC.

As to this clone: The same CDR3 also results from other DNA sequences found in this sample. This rearrangement joins TRBV7-2 to TRBJ2-7; no definite D call. This CDR3 region has 13 residues. With 0 bases removed from V and 4 bases from J, the gap between germline ends came to 7 bases. Germline-derived CDR1 and CDR2 are SGHTA and FQGNSA. The CDR3 spells CASSLALRYEQYF. CDR3 sequence (DNA): TGTGCCAGCAGCTTAGCTTTGCGTTACGAGCAGTACTTC. Based on the CDR3 plus reference TRBV7-2 and TRBJ2-7, the full variable domain is GAGVSQSPSNKVTEKGKDVELRCDPISGHTALYWYRQSLGQGLEFLIYFQGNSAPDKSGLPSDRFSAERTGGSVSTLTIQRTQQEDSAVYLCASSLALRYEQYFGPGTRLTVT.

About this clone: Other DNA variants within this sample encode the same CDR3. The gene calls are TRBV6-5 and TRBJ1-1, with D possibly being TRBD1 (5 bases). The CDR3 is 13 residues long. V lost 5 bases and J lost 1, with 8 bases in between. From germline, CDR1 is MNHEY and CDR2 SVGAGI. Written as DNA, the CDR3 is TGTGCCAGCAGTCGAACAGGGAACACTGAAGCTTTCTTT. This gives the protein CASSRTGNTEAFF.

This chain joins TRBV30 and TRBJ1-3; D is ambiguous. Looked up from germline, CDR1 is GTSNPN and CDR2 is SVGIG (reference sequence). V gave up 1 base and J gave up 8 bases, with 12 bases separating them. The CDR3 consists of 13 residues. CDR3 bases: TGTGCCTGGAGTGGGAGCTCCCTAGACACCATATATTTT. It translates to CAWSGSSLDTIYF.

The chain carries TRBV6-6 and TRBJ1-1; D ambiguous. Trimming took off 6 bases at V and 1 base at J, with 9 bases between the two ends. The germline V gene encodes CDR1 MNHNY and CDR2 SVGAGI (reference sequence). The CDR3 totals 13 residues. CDR3 DNA sequence: TGTGCCAGCAGGAATGGAGAGAACACTGAAGCTTTCTTT. Protein: CASRNGENTEAFF.

The rearrangement links TRBV6-5 to TRBJ2-3, with 14 positions matching TRBD2. The CDR3 consists of 15 residues. V shed 8 bases, J shed 7 bases, and the junction held 8 bases outside the gene matches. Germline-derived CDR1 and CDR2 are MNHEY and SVGAGI. The CDR3 reads CASAMGLAGVNTQYF. CDR3 nucleotide sequence: TGTGCCAGCGCAATGGGACTAGCGGGAGTGAATACGCAGTATTTT.

This clone was observed once. The chain uses TRBV9 and TRBJ1-5; unclear D gene. This CDR3 region has 14 residues. Trimming removed 1 base at V and 4 bases at J, with 9 bases between. From germline, CDR1 is SGDLS and CDR2 YYNGEE. The CDR3 sequence: CASSVMQSNQPQHF. The CDR3 nucleotides read TGTGCCAGCAGCGTAATGCAGTCGAATCAGCCCCAGCATTTT.

The V call is TRBV9, the J call TRBJ1-1, with a weak D call TRBD1 (6 bases). Looked up from germline, CDR1 is SGDLS and CDR2 is YYNGEE. The CDR3 totals 13 residues. The V gene lost 5 bases and the J gene lost 5 bases, with 13 bases spanning the gap. The CDR3 here is CASRATGQTEAFF. CDR3 sequence (DNA): TGTGCCAGCAGGGCCACAGGGCAAACTGAAGCTTTCTTT.

The rearrangement links TRBV5-1 to TRBJ2-1; 13 nucleotides match TRBD2. The CDR3 length is 17 residues. The germline V gene encodes CDR1 SGHRS and CDR2 YFSETQ. V dropped 4 bases and J dropped 4; count of bases not matched to a gene: 8. The CDR3 protein is CASSPRGLAGRYNEQFF. CDR3 bases: TGCGCCAGCAGCCCCCGGGGACTAGCGGGAAGGTACAATGAGCAGTTCTTC.

V gene TRBV5-1 combines with J gene TRBJ1-5; weak D call: TRBD1 (6 bases). The ends were cut back, 9 bases at V and 0 bases at J, with 16 bases in the middle. CDR3 length: 15 residues. Germline V gives CDR1 SGHRS, CDR2 YFSETQ. CDR3 sequence: CATHTGITSNQPQHF. For the CDR3, the DNA is TGCGCCACCCACACAGGGATAACTAGCAATCAGCCCCAGCATTTT.

In its sample, this clone was seen once. The V call is TRBV7-9, the J call TRBJ1-4; 7 bases match TRBD1. Germline V lookup: CDR1 SEHNR, CDR2 FQNEAQ (reference sequence). The CDR3 contains 15 residues. V dropped 5 bases and J dropped 5; count of bases not matched to a gene: 8. The CDR3 sequence is CASSQRTGENEKLFF. DNA for the CDR3: TGTGCCAGCAGCCAACGGACAGGAGAGAATGAAAAACTGTTTTTT.

J is TRBJ1-1 and V is TRBV6-5, with D possibly being TRBD1 (5 bases). This CDR3 is 15 amino acids long. V was pared by 7 bases and J by 0 bases, with 15 bases between. Germline V CDR1 and CDR2: MNHEY, SVGAGI. The CDR3 spells CASTRGGNLNTEAFF. The CDR3 coding sequence is TGTGCCAGCACCCGGGGGGGGAACTTGAACACTGAAGCTTTCTTT.

Written as DNA, the CDR3 is TGTGCCAGTAGTAAGCACGGAGAGGCCTGGGGCTACACCTTC. Translating gives CASSKHGEAWGYTF. The rearrangement links TRBV19 to TRBJ1-2; D gene unclear. Trimming removed 4 bases from V and 8 bases from J, with 17 bases in between. CDR3 length: 14 residues. CDR1 and CDR2 (germline): LNHDA, SQIVND (reference sequence).

This rearrangement joins TRBV19 to TRBJ2-7, with 7 bases fitting TRBD1. V lost 6 bases and J lost 2; bases outside the gene matches: 10. The CDR3 consists of 15 residues. Germline V lookup: CDR1 LNHDA, CDR2 SQIVND (reference sequence). The CDR3 here is CASSPATGNTYEQYF. CDR3 sequence (DNA): TGTGCCAGTAGCCCTGCGACAGGGAACACCTACGAGCAGTACTTC.

The J gene is TRBJ1-2, the V gene TRBV19, with 7 bases aligning to TRBD1. J gave up 4 bases and V 8 bases, and 16 bases lay outside the gene matches. The CDR3 has 16 residues. Germline V gene sequence: CDR1 LNHDA, CDR2 SQIVND (reference sequence). The CDR3 region is CASLHGDSSLGYGYTF. DNA for the CDR3: TGTGCCAGTCTCCATGGGGACAGCTCCCTAGGCTATGGCTACACCTTC.

This clone occurred a few times. The rearrangement uses TRBV28 and TRBJ2-7, with D possibly matching TRBD2 (5 bases). The CDR3 has 11 amino acids. Germline loops: CDR1 MDHEN, CDR2 SYDVKM. Trimming left V 8 bases short and J 10 bases short, with 15 bases between. The CDR3 sequence: CASGGPYLQYF. The CDR3, as DNA: TGTGCCAGCGGCGGGCCGTACCTACAGTACTTC.

This clone was seen only once. The V and J genes are TRBV19 and TRBJ2-6, with D unresolved. The V gene's germline CDR1 is LNHDA and CDR2 SQIVND (reference sequence). V shed 4 bases and J shed 2 bases, with 3 bases lying between them. This CDR3 is built from 13 residues. In nucleotides, the CDR3 is TGTGCCAGTAGTACTACTGGGGCCAACGTCCTGACTTTC. This translates into CASSTTGANVLTF.

The chain carries TRBV30 and TRBJ1-2; no clear D. This CDR3 has 11 residues. Trimming pared 2 bases from V and 4 bases from J, leaving 5 bases between. From germline, CDR1 is GTSNPN and CDR2 SVGIG (reference sequence). The DNA of the CDR3 is TGTGCCTGGAGTTATGTCTATGGCTACACCTTC. As protein: CAWSYVYGYTF.

Concerning this clone: One end of the junction is discordant with germline, which a read error may explain. This chain connects TRBV7-9 to TRBJ1-2; D is unclear. This CDR3 is 12 amino acids long. The germline gives CDR1 SEHNR, CDR2 FQNEAQ (reference sequence). CDR3 sequence (DNA): TGTTCCAGCAGCTTGGAGGTTGGTGGCTACACCTTC. Translating gives CSSSLEVGGYTF. The whole variable domain, remainder taken from reference TRBV7-9 and TRBJ1-2, is DTGVSQNPRHKITKRGQNVTFRCDPISEHNRLYWYRQTLGQGPEFLTYFQNEAQLEKSRLLSDRFSAERPKGSFSTLEIQRTEQGDSAMYLCSSSLEVGGYTFGSGTRLTVV.

The chain combines TRBV5-1 with TRBJ2-3, with TRBD2 matching 9 bases. The CDR3 contains 16 residues. V lost 4 bases and J lost 1; bases outside the gene matches: 7. CDR1 and CDR2 from the germline V gene are SGHRS and YFSETQ. CDR3 region: CASSDGLAFGTDTQYF. The CDR3 nucleotides are TGCGCCAGCAGCGACGGACTAGCGTTCGGCACAGATACGCAGTATTTT.

The chain employs TRBV6-5 and TRBJ2-5, with TRBD2 matching over 8 bases. Germline values: CDR1 MNHEY, CDR2 SVGAGI. The V gene end was trimmed by 2 bases and the J gene end by 7 bases; junction bases not matched to a gene: 3. The CDR3 runs to 13 residues. CDR3 sequence reads: CASSYGLAGTQYF. The CDR3 DNA reads as TGTGCCAGCAGTTACGGGCTAGCGGGGACCCAGTACTTC.

This sequence joins TRBV6-5 and TRBJ1-4; D perhaps matches TRBD1 (6 bases). The CDR3 length is 16 residues. The germline gives CDR1 MNHEY, CDR2 SVGAGI. V gave up 1 base and J gave up 4 bases, with 13 bases separating them. DNA of the CDR3: TGTGCCAGCAGTTACTTCGCGACAGGAAATAATGAAAAACTGTTTTTT. Amino acids: CASSYFATGNNEKLFF.

This clone was observed once. J is TRBJ2-7 and V is TRBV11-3; 9 bases are a match to TRBD1. Trimming removed 5 bases from V and 5 bases from J; junction bases left unmatched: 7. CDR3 length: 14 amino acids. Germline V gene data show CDR1 as SGHNT and CDR2 as YENEEA. Here the CDR3 DNA reads TGTGCCAGCAGCCCTCGGGACAGGGTCCACGAGCAGTACTTC. Protein: CASSPRDRVHEQYF. Based on the CDR3 plus reference TRBV11-3 and TRBJ2-7, the full variable domain is EAGVVQSPRYKIIEKKQPVAFWCNPISGHNTLYWYLQNLGQGPELLIRYENEEAVDDSQLPKDRFSAERLKGVDSTLKIQPAELGDSAVYLCASSPRDRVHEQYFGPGTRLTVT.

The chain combines TRBV4-1 with TRBJ2-2, with TRBD1 matching 9 bases. After removal of 7 bases from V and 3 bases from J, the junction contained 6 bases not matched to a gene. Germline V gives CDR1 MGHRA, CDR2 YSYEKL. The CDR3 loop spans 15 amino acids. CDR3 protein: CASTVRDRDTGELFF. The DNA for the CDR3 is TGCGCCAGCACCGTCCGGGACAGGGACACCGGGGAGCTGTTTTTT.

This chain joins TRBV5-5 and TRBJ1-1; 9 positions match TRBD1. The germline V gene has CDR1 SGHKS and CDR2 YYEKEE (reference sequence). The V segment lost 4 bases and the J segment 0 bases; nucleotides outside the gene matches: 10. The CDR3 covers 17 residues. The CDR3 spells CASSRDRVANMNTEAFF. CDR3 nucleotides: TGTGCCAGCAGCCGGGACAGGGTCGCTAACATGAACACTGAAGCTTTCTTT.